A selection of T cell receptor beta chains follows, all from one sample in a study of blood T cells in healthy people across ages. TCRdb re-derived calls from the 5' RACE reads in MiXCR, one entry per CDR3 protein. The sample carries over 600,000 distinct CDR3 sequences, approximately 53% recorded once. Sequencing was carried out using blood. Source of these receptors: a man aged 35 to 55 in good health. Each CDR3 is given with its conserved first and last residue. The order of the fields is clone size, J gene, D gene, V gene, CDR3 protein, CDR3 DNA. The D gene is left open where the match is weak. Expanded clones are given a class, and other clones once, few, many or no size at all.

>.|TRBJ1-6|.|TRBV4-1
CASSLPPGRSYNSPLHF
TGCGCCAGCAGCCTCCCCCCTGGGAGATCCTATAATTCACCCCTCCACTTT
>.|TRBJ2-1|.|TRBV7-8
CASSWDTKQFF
TGTGCCAGCAGCTGGGACACCAAGCAGTTCTTC
>.|TRBJ2-7|.|TRBV15
CATSRVTGTNTYEQYF
TGTGCCACCAGCAGAGTAACCGGGACAAACACCTACGAGCAGTACTTC
>.|TRBJ1-2|TRBD1|TRBV20-1
CSAPGQLPTPNYGYTF
TGCAGTGCCCCGGGACAGCTTCCAACCCCAAACTATGGCTACACCTTC
>.|TRBJ2-5|TRBD1|TRBV6-5
CATATTGAKGTQYF
TGTGCCACCGCCACTACAGGGGCGAAGGGGACCCAGTACTTC
>.|TRBJ1-2|.|TRBV7-2
CASSFRQGANYGYTF
TGTGCCAGCAGTTTTCGCCAGGGCGCCAACTATGGCTACACCTTC
>.|TRBJ2-5|.|TRBV20-1
CSARDRSGTETQYF
TGCAGTGCTAGAGATCGGAGTGGGACAGAGACCCAGTACTTC
>.|TRBJ2-3|TRBD2|TRBV10-3
CAISSSGSTDTQYF
TGTGCCATCAGTTCTAGCGGAAGCACAGATACGCAGTATTTT
>.|TRBJ2-7|.|TRBV7-9
CASSKGGYEQYF
TGTGCCAGCAGCAAGGGTGGATACGAGCAGTACTTC
>.|TRBJ2-7|TRBD1|TRBV20-1
CSARDGNGTGGSYEQYF
TGCAGTGCTAGAGATGGGAACGGGACAGGGGGTTCCTACGAGCAGTACTTC
>.|TRBJ2-1|TRBD2|TRBV3-1
CASSQRRGDRGGGIDEQFF
TGTGCCAGCAGCCAAAGAAGGGGCGATAGGGGCGGGGGGATTGATGAGCAGTTCTTC
>few|TRBJ2-6|.|TRBV27
CASTFQYPRVLTF
TGTGCCAGCACTTTTCAATACCCTAGAGTCCTGACTTTC
>.|TRBJ2-5|TRBD2|TRBV7-6
CASSLREWLAGVETQYF
TGTGCCAGCAGCTTAAGAGAATGGCTAGCGGGAGTAGAGACCCAGTACTTC
>.|TRBJ1-4|.|TRBV6-5
CASNQQGAFEKLFF
TGTGCCAGCAATCAACAGGGTGCCTTCGAAAAACTGTTTTTT
>.|TRBJ2-5|.|TRBV7-2
CVSSLNRRQQETQYF
TGTGTCAGCAGCTTAAACAGACGGCAGCAAGAGACCCAGTACTTC
>.|TRBJ2-7|.|TRBV28
CASSFRGGPPYEQYF
TGTGCCAGCAGTTTCCGAGGGGGACCACCCTACGAGCAGTACTTC
>.|TRBJ1-6|.|TRBV20-1
CSARDRLMGGNSPLHF
TGCAGTGCTAGAGATCGGTTGATGGGAGGTAATTCACCCCTCCACTTT
>.|TRBJ2-5|.|TRBV10-3
CAITPGPSAEQYF
TGTGCCATCACCCCGGGACCTTCTGCGGAGCAGTACTTC
>.|TRBJ2-1|.|TRBV11-3
CASSRSQGRDEQFF
TGTGCCAGCAGCCGTAGCCAGGGCAGGGATGAGCAGTTCTTC
>few|TRBJ2-6|.|TRBV20-1
CSARTIGDKGGANVLTF
TGCAGTGCTAGAACCATCGGGGATAAAGGTGGGGCCAACGTCCTGACTTTC
>.|TRBJ2-3|TRBD2|TRBV4-1
CASSQSSGGAFSDTQYF
TGCGCCAGCAGCCAATCCAGCGGGGGGGCTTTCTCAGATACGCAGTATTTT
>.|TRBJ2-7|.|TRBV4-2
CASSQDHTGFGYEQYF
TGTGCCAGCAGCCAAGATCACACCGGGTTTGGGTACGAGCAGTACTTC
>.|TRBJ2-3|.|TRBV4-3
CASSQDLARGFVTLTDTQYF
TGCGCCAGCAGCCAAGATCTGGCCAGGGGATTTGTAACGCTCACAGATACGCAGTATTTT
>.|TRBJ2-5|.|TRBV28
CASSEKTVYSYNEQYF
TGTGCCAGCAGCGAAAAGACAGTTTACTCCTACAATGAGCAGTACTTC
>few|TRBJ2-5|.|TRBV7-8
CASSLFNLGLRQETQYF
TGTGCCAGCAGCTTATTCAATCTGGGGTTACGGCAAGAGACCCAGTACTTC
>.|TRBJ2-6|TRBD2|TRBV11-3
CASSSSGRANVLTF
TGTGCCAGCAGCTCTAGCGGGAGGGCCAACGTCCTGACTTTC
>.|TRBJ2-1|TRBD2|TRBV7-3
CASSLTSGGWERLNEQFF
TGTGCCAGCAGCCTAACTAGCGGGGGGTGGGAGAGGTTGAATGAGCAGTTCTTC
>few|TRBJ2-7|.|TRBV6-5
CASNRGDSRGEQYF
TGTGCCAGCAATCGGGGGGACAGTCGGGGCGAGCAGTACTTC
>few|TRBJ2-3|TRBD1|TRBV4-2
CASSQASIGTDTDTQYF
TGTGCCAGCAGCCAAGCATCGATCGGGACAGACACAGATACGCAGTATTTT
>once|TRBJ1-6|.|TRBV11-1
CASTFWPHSNSPLHF
TGTGCCAGCACCTTTTGGCCCCATTCCAATTCACCCCTCCACTTT
>medium-sized|TRBJ2-7|TRBD2|TRBV20-1
CSAQSGAGGPYEQYF
TGCAGTGCCCAATCGGGAGCGGGAGGGCCCTACGAGCAGTACTTC
>.|TRBJ2-7|TRBD1|TRBV12-5
CASGLILQSVGQGATVPYEQYF
TGTGCTAGTGGTTTAATACTCCAGTCGGTGGGACAGGGGGCGACCGTACCCTACGAGCAGTACTTC
>once|TRBJ2-3|TRBD1|TRBV12-5
CASVPGDSPYTDTQYF
TGTGCTAGTGTCCCAGGGGACAGCCCATACACAGATACGCAGTATTTT
>few|TRBJ1-2|.|TRBV11-1
CASKQGSGPAYGYTF
TGTGCCAGCAAACAGGGATCGGGTCCGGCCTATGGCTACACCTTC
>.|TRBJ1-1|.|TRBV20-1
CSARDFPSKNTEAFF
TGCAGTGCTAGAGATTTCCCCTCTAAGAACACTGAAGCTTTCTTT
>.|TRBJ2-1|TRBD2|TRBV20-1
CSATKLAGGYNEQFF
TGCAGTGCTACTAAACTAGCGGGGGGCTACAATGAGCAGTTCTTC
>.|TRBJ2-3|.|TRBV28
CASTRGRRPSTDTQYF
TGTGCCAGCACGCGGGGGCGCAGGCCTAGCACAGATACGCAGTATTTT
>.|TRBJ1-2|.|TRBV25-1
CASSGIGSSCGYTF
TGTGCCAGCAGTGGTATTGGGTCCAGCTGTGGCTACACCTTC
>.|TRBJ2-1|.|TRBV6-5
CASSPRGGEGEQFF
TGTGCCAGCAGCCCCCGAGGAGGTGAGGGTGAGCAGTTCTTC
>.|TRBJ2-5|.|TRBV20-1
CSALTQIETQYF
TGCAGTGCTCTGACTCAAATAGAGACCCAGTACTTC
>.|TRBJ2-5|TRBD2|TRBV25-1
CASSPHSGRAGETQYF
TGTGCCAGCAGCCCCCATAGCGGGAGGGCAGGGGAGACCCAGTACTTC
>.|TRBJ1-6|.|TRBV28
CATTGRVPSPLHF
TGTGCCACCACCGGACGGGTCCCTTCTCCCCTCCACTTT
>few|TRBJ1-2|.|TRBV20-1
CSARDLGFDYGYTF
TGCAGTGCTAGAGATCTCGGGTTTGACTATGGCTACACCTTC
>.|TRBJ2-7|TRBD2|TRBV27
CASSLREGGAYEQYF
TGTGCCAGCAGTTTGCGGGAGGGTGGGGCCTACGAGCAGTACTTC
>few|TRBJ2-7|.|TRBV7-2
CASSAHSYEQYF
TGTGCCAGCAGCGCGCACTCCTACGAGCAGTACTTC
>few|TRBJ2-7|.|TRBV28
CACSRRQRNYEQYF
TGTGCCTGTTCCCGGCGGCAGAGAAACTACGAGCAGTACTTC
>.|TRBJ1-4|.|TRBV7-2
CASSFLVNEKLFF
TGTGCCAGCAGCTTTTTAGTAAATGAAAAACTGTTTTTT
>.|TRBJ2-5|TRBD2|TRBV6-2/TRBV6-3
CASTAGLAGYTQYF
TGTGCCAGCACCGCGGGACTAGCGGGATATACCCAGTACTTC
>.|TRBJ1-2|.|TRBV6-1
CASSGMSGLNGYTF
TGTGCCAGCAGTGGAATGTCAGGGTTGAATGGCTACACCTTC
>.|TRBJ1-5|.|TRBV4-2
CASSQDQGNQPQHF
TGTGCCAGCAGCCAAGATCAGGGCAATCAGCCCCAGCATTTT
>.|TRBJ2-7|TRBD2|TRBV4-2
CASSQDALAGAREQYF
TGTGCCAGCAGCCAAGATGCGCTAGCGGGAGCTCGTGAGCAGTACTTC
>few|TRBJ1-2|TRBD1|TRBV10-3
CAISERQGSIGGYTF
TGTGCCATCAGTGAGAGACAGGGGAGTATTGGTGGCTACACCTTC
>.|TRBJ2-1|.|TRBV6-1
CATKGQGGRDEQFF
TGTGCCACCAAGGGTCAGGGGGGACGCGATGAGCAGTTCTTC
>.|TRBJ2-1|.|TRBV28
CASSLRGHEQFF
TGTGCCAGCAGTTTACGGGGGCATGAGCAGTTCTTC
>.|TRBJ1-2|.|TRBV5-1
CASSLDGTGNYGYTF
TGCGCCAGCAGCTTGGACGGGACGGGAAACTATGGCTACACCTTC
>.|TRBJ2-1|.|TRBV21-1
CASTKIAGAYNEQFF
TGTGCCAGCACCAAGATAGCGGGAGCCTACAATGAGCAGTTCTTC
>.|TRBJ2-4|.|TRBV27
CASSLSELAKNIQYF
TGTGCCAGCAGTTTATCGGAATTAGCCAAAAACATTCAGTACTTC